This TCR beta chain was captured by sequencing in a study of T cell changes during pregnancy in multiple sclerosis. V trimming: 5 bases; J trimming: 4 bases; junction bases outside the gene matches: 11. This CDR3 comprises 16 residues. CDR1 SGHDN and CDR2 FVKESK come from the germline V gene. Some clones are missing from TCRdb's copy, which holds only in-frame ones; the method was immunoSEQ multiplex PCR. The table includes 40,000 to 60,000 clones, approximately 94% detected once. V gene TRBV14 combines with J gene TRBJ2-5; 9 bases match TRBD1. This receptor was taken from a female donor with multiple sclerosis, enrolled in a pregnancy study. Specimen: CD4+ T cells from peripheral blood mononuclear cells, collected before pregnancy. The CDR3 DNA reads TGTGCCAGCAGCGCAAACTTACAGGGGGCGCTAGAGACCCAGTACTTC. This gives the protein CASSANLQGALETQYF.